A selection of T cell receptor beta chains follows, all from one sample in a study of OX40 agonist ivuxolimab in advanced cancers. Some clones are missing from TCRdb's copy, which holds only in-frame ones; the method was immunoSEQ multiplex PCR. The sample yields fewer than 80,000 clones, approximately 90% seen once. Material: CD4+ or CD8+ T cells sorted from blood, obtained in a trial of the OX40 agonist ivuxolimab. The origin of the receptors is an adult with an advanced solid tumor such as melanoma, head and neck, liver or kidney cancer. CDR3s include the opening cysteine and the closing phenylalanine or tryptophan. The D gene is left open where the match is weak. The size field is filled for only some rows; it gives once, few, many or a size class.

v_call	j_call	clone_size	d_call	cdr3_aa	cdr3_nt
TRBV19	TRBJ2-2	.	.	CASSTGTNTGELFF	TGTGCCAGTAGTACTGGGACAAACACCGGGGAGCTGTTTTTT
TRBV7-9	TRBJ2-5	.	.	CASSSRQGFETQYF	TGTGCCAGCAGTTCCCGCCAGGGTTTTGAGACCCAGTACTTC
TRBV15	TRBJ1-2	.	TRBD1	CATSRVMQGDYGYTF	TGTGCCACCAGCAGAGTCATGCAGGGGGACTATGGCTACACCTTC
TRBV2	TRBJ2-1	.	.	CASSPDSSSYNEQFF	TGTGCCAGCAGCCCGGACTCGAGCTCCTACAATGAGCAGTTCTTC
TRBV27	TRBJ1-1	.	.	CASSLGGAGTEAFF	TGTGCCAGCAGTTTAGGGGGCGCCGGCACTGAAGCTTTCTTT
TRBV7-3	TRBJ2-1	.	.	CASSLRASSYNEQFF	TGTGCCAGCAGCTTAAGGGCGAGCTCCTACAATGAGCAGTTCTTC
TRBV7-8	TRBJ1-4	.	.	CASSPTVATNEKLFF	TGTGCCAGCAGCCCGACAGTTGCAACTAATGAAAAACTGTTTTTT
TRBV9	TRBJ2-1	.	.	CASSVVIGEDNEQFF	TGTGCCAGCAGCGTAGTAATAGGGGAGGACAATGAGCAGTTCTTC
TRBV19	TRBJ1-2	.	.	CASSIDSSSGLHGYTF	TGTGCCAGTAGTATAGATTCGTCCTCAGGGCTCCATGGCTACACCTTC
TRBV9	TRBJ2-1	once	.	CASSVGGNGQFF	TGTGCCAGCAGCGTAGGGGGTAATGGGCAGTTCTTC
TRBV5-6	TRBJ1-1	.	.	CASSEGGRGAFF	TGTGCCAGCAGCGAGGGAGGCAGGGGAGCTTTCTTT
TRBV13	TRBJ2-1	.	.	CASSSGTDNEQFF	TGTGCCAGCAGCTCAGGGACGGACAATGAGCAGTTCTTC
TRBV11-2	TRBJ2-5	.	.	CASSLGREQLLETQYF	TGTGCCAGCAGCTTAGGCAGGGAGCAGCTGTTGGAGACCCAGTACTTC
TRBV6-5	TRBJ1-2	.	TRBD1	CASSLTGNWNGYTF	TGTGCCAGCAGTTTGACAGGGAACTGGAATGGCTACACCTTC
TRBV28	TRBJ2-3	.	TRBD2	CASSFTSGWSDTQYF	TGTGCCAGCAGTTTTACTAGCGGTTGGTCGGATACGCAGTATTTT
TRBV29-1	TRBJ1-2	.	TRBD1	CSADRADNYGYTF	TGCAGCGCTGACAGGGCCGATAACTATGGCTACACCTTC
TRBV9	TRBJ1-1	.	.	CASSGTTGNTEAFF	TGTGCCAGCAGCGGGACCACAGGGAACACTGAAGCTTTCTTT
TRBV9	TRBJ2-3	.	.	CASSVSWRLVFGADTQYF	TGTGCCAGCAGCGTATCCTGGAGGCTAGTTTTCGGTGCAGATACGCAGTATTTT
TRBV27	TRBJ1-1	.	TRBD1	CASSSRLDRDPEAFF	TGTGCCAGCAGTTCACGACTAGACAGGGACCCTGAAGCTTTCTTT
TRBV6-5	TRBJ2-6	.	.	CASSLSTGANVLTF	TGTGCCAGCAGCCTTTCTACTGGGGCCAACGTCCTGACTTTC
TRBV13	TRBJ2-1	.	TRBD2	CASSLSAGGPYNEQFF	TGTGCCAGCAGCTTAAGCGCGGGGGGGCCCTACAATGAGCAGTTCTTC
TRBV18	TRBJ2-7	.	.	CASSPTSTTMVLEQYF	TGTGCCAGCTCACCAACAAGTACTACGATGGTTTTGGAGCAGTACTTC
TRBV29-1	TRBJ1-1	.	.	CSVEEGMGAEAFF	TGCAGCGTTGAAGAGGGAATGGGCGCTGAAGCTTTCTTT
TRBV27	TRBJ2-6	.	.	CASSPGGANVLTF	TGTGCCAGCAGTCCCGGGGGGGCCAACGTCCTGACTTTC
TRBV19	TRBJ2-7	.	TRBD1	CASSMNGQGAGEQYF	TGTGCCAGTAGTATGAACGGACAGGGAGCGGGCGAGCAGTACTTC
TRBV6-5	TRBJ2-5	.	.	CASSAGTVLETQYF	TGTGCCAGCAGTGCCGGGACGGTCCTAGAGACCCAGTACTTC
TRBV6-5	TRBJ2-2	.	.	CASSYGWDTGELFF	TGTGCCAGCAGTTACGGGTGGGACACCGGGGAGCTGTTTTTT
TRBV13	TRBJ1-2	.	.	CASSPGGDYGYTF	TGTGCCAGCAGCCCTGGTGGGGACTATGGCTACACCTTC
TRBV18	TRBJ2-2	.	.	CASSPVGGTGELFF	TGTGCCAGCTCACCAGTGGGAGGCACCGGGGAGCTGTTTTTT
TRBV5-1	TRBJ2-7	.	.	CASSFRGLSYEQYF	TGCGCCAGCAGCTTTCGAGGGCTATCCTACGAGCAGTACTTC
TRBV7-9	TRBJ2-1	.	TRBD2	CASSSRTSGNNEQFF	TGTGCCAGCAGCTCACGGACTAGCGGAAACAATGAGCAGTTCTTC
TRBV9	TRBJ2-2	.	TRBD1	CASSVDRITTGELFF	TGTGCCAGCAGCGTGGACAGGATCACCACCGGGGAGCTGTTTTTT
TRBV7-7	TRBJ2-1	.	.	CASSLASGDEQFF	TGTGCTAGCAGCTTAGCGTCGGGGGATGAGCAGTTCTTC
TRBV30	TRBJ1-4	.	.	CAWSAQGFPGEKLFF	TGTGCCTGGAGTGCCCAGGGGTTCCCGGGGGAAAAACTGTTTTTT
TRBV19	TRBJ1-5	.	.	CASSIEEYSNQPQHF	TGTGCCAGTAGTATAGAGGAGTATAGCAATCAGCCCCAGCATTTT
TRBV27	TRBJ2-1	.	.	CASSLYGGNEQFF	TGTGCCAGCAGTTTATATGGGGGGAATGAGCAGTTCTTC
TRBV5-1	TRBJ2-7	.	.	CASSSDSGISPYEQYF	TGCGCCAGCAGCTCCGATTCGGGAATCAGCCCTTACGAGCAGTACTTC
TRBV4-3	TRBJ2-4	.	.	CASSRTGDAKNIQYF	TGCGCCAGCAGCCGGACCGGGGACGCCAAAAACATTCAGTACTTC
TRBV7-9	TRBJ1-4	few	.	CASSSSARGGYDEKLFF	TGTGCCAGCAGCTCCTCGGCCCGTGGCGGCTATGATGAAAAACTGTTTTTT
TRBV28	TRBJ1-1	few	.	CASSPWGNTEAFF	TGTGCCAGCAGTCCATGGGGGAACACTGAAGCTTTCTTT
TRBV2	TRBJ1-2	.	.	CASSDVGALDGYTF	TGTGCCAGCAGTGATGTAGGGGCGCTGGATGGCTACACCTTC
TRBV30	TRBJ2-1	few	.	CAWSIQGNEQFF	TGTGCCTGGAGTATTCAGGGGAATGAGCAGTTCTTC
TRBV7-9	TRBJ1-3	.	.	CASSPSLDGGSGNTIYF	TGTGCCAGCAGCCCCTCCCTGGACGGGGGCTCTGGAAACACCATATATTTT